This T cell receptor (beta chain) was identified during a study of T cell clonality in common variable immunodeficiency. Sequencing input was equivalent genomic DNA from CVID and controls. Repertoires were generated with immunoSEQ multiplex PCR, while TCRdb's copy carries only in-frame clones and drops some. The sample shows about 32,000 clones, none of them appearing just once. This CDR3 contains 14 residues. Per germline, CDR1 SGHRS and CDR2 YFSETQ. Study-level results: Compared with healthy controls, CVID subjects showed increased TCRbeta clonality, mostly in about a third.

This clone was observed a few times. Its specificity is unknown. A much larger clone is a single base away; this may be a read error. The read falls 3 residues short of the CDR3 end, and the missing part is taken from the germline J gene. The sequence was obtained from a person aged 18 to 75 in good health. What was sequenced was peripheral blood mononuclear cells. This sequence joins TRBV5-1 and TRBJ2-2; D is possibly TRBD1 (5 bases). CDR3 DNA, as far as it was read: TGCGCCAGCAGCCCGGCGGCTGGGGCCAACGTG. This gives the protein CASSPAAGANV. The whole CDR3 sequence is CASSPAAGANVLFF.